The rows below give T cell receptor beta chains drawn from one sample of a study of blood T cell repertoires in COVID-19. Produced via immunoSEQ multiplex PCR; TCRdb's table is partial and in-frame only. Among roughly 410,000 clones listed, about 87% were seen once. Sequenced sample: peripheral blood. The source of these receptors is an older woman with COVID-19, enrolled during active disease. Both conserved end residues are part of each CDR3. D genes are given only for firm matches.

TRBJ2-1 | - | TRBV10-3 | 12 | TGTGCCATCAGTGAGGTTAGGGGGGAGCAGTTCTTC | CAISEVRGEQFF
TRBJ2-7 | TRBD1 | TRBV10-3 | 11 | TGTGCCATTTCAGGGGGCTACGAGCAGTACTTC | CAISGGYEQYF
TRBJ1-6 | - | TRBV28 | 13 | TGTGCCAGCAGTCCTGGACAGTATTCACCCCTCCACTTT | CASSPGQYSPLHF
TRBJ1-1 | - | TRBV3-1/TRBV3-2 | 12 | TGTGCCAGCGCCCTCTTCGGCACTGAAGCTTTCTTT | CASALFGTEAFF
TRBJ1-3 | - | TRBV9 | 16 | TGTGCCAGCAGCGTCATGGAGTTCAGCTCTGGAAACACCATATATTTT | CASSVMEFSSGNTIYF
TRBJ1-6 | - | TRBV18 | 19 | TGTGCCAGCTCATCTACCACTACAACAGGGCGATGGAGTAATTCACCCCTCCACTTT | CASSSTTTTGRWSNSPLHF
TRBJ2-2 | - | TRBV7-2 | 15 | TGTGCCAGCAGCTTAGTGGGGCGGAACACCGGGGAGCTGTTTTTT | CASSLVGRNTGELFF
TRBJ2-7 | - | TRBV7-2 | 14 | TGTGCCAGCCTGCGGGGAGCCCATCCCTACGAGCAGTACTTC | CASLRGAHPYEQYF
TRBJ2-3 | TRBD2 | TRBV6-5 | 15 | TGTGCCAGCAGACTAGCGGGGGGGCCGACAGATACGCAGTATTTT | CASRLAGGPTDTQYF
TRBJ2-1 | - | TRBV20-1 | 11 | TGCAGTGCTAGAAGACTAAATGAGCAGTTCTTC | CSARRLNEQFF